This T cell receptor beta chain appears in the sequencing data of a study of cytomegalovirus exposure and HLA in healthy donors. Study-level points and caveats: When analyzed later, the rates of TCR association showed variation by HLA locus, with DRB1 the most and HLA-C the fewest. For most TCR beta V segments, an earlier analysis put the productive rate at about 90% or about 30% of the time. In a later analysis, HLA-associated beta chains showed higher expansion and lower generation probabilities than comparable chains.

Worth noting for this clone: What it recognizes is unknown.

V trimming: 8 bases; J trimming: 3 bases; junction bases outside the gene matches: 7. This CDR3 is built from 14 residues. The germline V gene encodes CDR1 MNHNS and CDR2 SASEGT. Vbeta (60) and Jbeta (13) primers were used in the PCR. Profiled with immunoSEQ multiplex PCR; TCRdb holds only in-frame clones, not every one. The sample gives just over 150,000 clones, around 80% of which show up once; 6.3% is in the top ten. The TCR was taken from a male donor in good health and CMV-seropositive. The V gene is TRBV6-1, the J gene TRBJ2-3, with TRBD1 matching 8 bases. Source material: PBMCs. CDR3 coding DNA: TGTGCCAGCTTGAGACAGGGGAGGACAGATACGCAGTATTTT. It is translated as CASLRQGRTDTQYF.